Listed below are T cell receptor beta chains from one sample, sequenced in a study of radiotherapy plus CTLA-4 blockade in lung cancer. Profiling relied on immunoSEQ multiplex PCR, and the TCRdb table lists in-frame clones only, not all of them. The sample shows approximately 67,000 clones, approximately 80% of them seen only once. This specimen consisted of peripheral blood, obtained from a patient treated with radiotherapy plus ipilimumab. The source of these receptors is a human donor with non-small cell lung cancer who had a partial response to radiotherapy plus ipilimumab. The CDR3 runs from the conserved cysteine through the conserved F or W. A D gene is named only where the DNA matches it firmly.

v_call	d_call	j_call	cdr3_aa
TRBV27	TRBD1	TRBJ2-7	CASRRTGQGYEQYF
TRBV5-1	-	TRBJ2-5	CASSFLGGKETQYF
TRBV6-6	-	TRBJ2-7	CASRGIYEQYF
TRBV7-9	-	TRBJ2-7	CASSQFPGVSYEQYF
TRBV7-9	TRBD2	TRBJ2-1	CASSPPREGGEQFF
TRBV30	TRBD1	TRBJ2-5	CAWSVRGTGGGETQYF
TRBV5-4	-	TRBJ2-3	CASTAEWSEDTQYF
TRBV2	TRBD1	TRBJ2-6	CASSAGGSGANVLTF
TRBV5-1	-	TRBJ1-4	CASSLARMNEKLFF
TRBV2	TRBD1	TRBJ1-3	CASRVDRGSGNTIYF
TRBV7-9	-	TRBJ1-6	CASSLARGKDSPLHF
TRBV11-2	-	TRBJ1-2	CASSAGNYGYTF
TRBV29-1	TRBD1	TRBJ2-7	CSVRDRGTSYEQYF
TRBV6-1	-	TRBJ2-7	CASSELGGSYEQYF
TRBV5-1	-	TRBJ2-6	CASSPQGTGANVLTF
TRBV7-2	-	TRBJ2-2	CASSPYVSGGTGELFF
TRBV7-9	-	TRBJ1-1	CASSLALGGNTEAFF
TRBV11-2	-	TRBJ2-1	CASSLESSVYNEQFF
TRBV5-1	-	TRBJ2-3	CASSPAGGVSTDTQYF
TRBV6-6	-	TRBJ2-6	CASKASAFSGANVLTF
TRBV9	TRBD2	TRBJ2-7	CASSVEAGVAEQYF
TRBV9	TRBD2	TRBJ2-1	CASSFVAGQGYEQFF
TRBV5-1	-	TRBJ1-1	CASSLWSVNTEAFF
TRBV5-1	-	TRBJ1-2	CASSADTYGYTF
TRBV5-5	TRBD1	TRBJ2-5	CASSPRQGMYQETQYF
TRBV7-9	TRBD2	TRBJ2-1	CASSQGLAGVLYNEQFF
TRBV19	-	TRBJ1-2	CASSITPVDYGYTF
TRBV5-4	-	TRBJ1-4	CASSLGGGTNEKLFF
TRBV28	-	TRBJ2-2	CASRPSANTGELFF
TRBV7-8	TRBD1	TRBJ2-7	CASSLTTGESYEQYF
TRBV7-9	TRBD1	TRBJ1-3	CASSLGTAAGNTIYF
TRBV5-1	TRBD2	TRBJ2-7	CASSGSGGPKYEQYF
TRBV5-8	TRBD2	TRBJ2-7	CASRPLTGGPYEQYF
TRBV7-6	-	TRBJ1-4	CASSLAGGDLSGKLFF
TRBV27	TRBD2	TRBJ2-1	CASSPGSGRQPNEQFF